This record concerns one T cell receptor (beta chain) sequence. Patients were ineligible given autoimmune disease history or systemic immunosuppression. Profiled with immunoSEQ multiplex PCR; TCRdb holds only in-frame clones, not every one. The data contain roughly 60,000 clones, roughly 84% of them singletons. The data derive from a study of OX40 agonist ivuxolimab in advanced cancers. The wider study: Administration of intravenous ivuxolimab to patients occurred every 2 weeks at 0.01 to 10 mg/kg.

CDR1 and CDR2 from the germline V gene are MNHNS and SASEGT. Trimming stripped 7 bases from V and 5 bases from J, with 13 bases between. There are 13 residues in the CDR3. The TCR sequence derives from an adult with an advanced solid tumor such as melanoma, head and neck, liver or kidney cancer. Material: CD4+ or CD8+ T cells sorted from blood, obtained in a trial of the OX40 agonist ivuxolimab. The chain has TRBV6-1 and TRBJ2-3, with D tentatively TRBD1 (6 bases). CDR3 residues: CASNRQAQDTQYF. CDR3 nucleotide sequence: TGTGCCAGCAATCGACAGGCACAAGATACGCAGTATTTT.